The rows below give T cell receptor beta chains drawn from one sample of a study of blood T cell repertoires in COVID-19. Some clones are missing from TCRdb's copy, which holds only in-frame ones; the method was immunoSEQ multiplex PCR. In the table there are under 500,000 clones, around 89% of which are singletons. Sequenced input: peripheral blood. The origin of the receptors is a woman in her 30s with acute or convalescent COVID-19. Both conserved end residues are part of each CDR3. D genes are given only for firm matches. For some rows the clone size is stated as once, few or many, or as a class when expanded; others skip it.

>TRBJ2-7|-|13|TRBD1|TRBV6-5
CASTDRGRYEQYF
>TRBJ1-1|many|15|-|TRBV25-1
CASSRSGTSDTEAFF
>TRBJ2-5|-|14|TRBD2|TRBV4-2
CASSQGLAGETQYF
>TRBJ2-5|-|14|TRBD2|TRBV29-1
CSVRAGGPGETQYF
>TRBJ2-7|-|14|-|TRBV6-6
CASTRSPREDEQYF
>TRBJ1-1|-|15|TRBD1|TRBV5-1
CASSLIRAGGTEAFF
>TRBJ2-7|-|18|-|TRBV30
CAWSDPPIGLGGAYEQYF
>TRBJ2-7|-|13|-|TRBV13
CASSLLRTYEQYF
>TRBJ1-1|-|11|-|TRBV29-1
CSVDRGTEAFF
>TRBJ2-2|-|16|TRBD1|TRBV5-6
CASSLLGTGSTGELFF
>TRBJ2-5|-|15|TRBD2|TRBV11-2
CASSQGLAGGETQYF
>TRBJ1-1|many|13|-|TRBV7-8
CASSYSPNTEAFF
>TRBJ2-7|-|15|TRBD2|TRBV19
CASSGLAGGTYEQYF
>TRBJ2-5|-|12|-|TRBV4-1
CASSQDPEAQYF
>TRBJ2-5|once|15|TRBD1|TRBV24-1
CATSDARQGQETQYF
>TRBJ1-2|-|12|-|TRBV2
CASSLQGYGYTF
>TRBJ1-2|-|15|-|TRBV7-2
CASSLEPGTNYGYTF
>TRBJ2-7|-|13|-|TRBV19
CASTPRGANEQYF
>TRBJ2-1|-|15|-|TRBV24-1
CATSDSNSQRGEQFF
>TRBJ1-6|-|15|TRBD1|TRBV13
CASSPGTDYNSPLHF
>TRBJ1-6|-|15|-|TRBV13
CASSLGSAYNSPLHF
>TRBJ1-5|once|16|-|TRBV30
CAWSVSGHKLSQPQHF
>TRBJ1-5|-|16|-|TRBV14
CASSPGRARGHQPQHF
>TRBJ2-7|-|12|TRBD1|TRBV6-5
CASSYPGGEQYF
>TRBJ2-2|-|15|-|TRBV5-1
CASSLQVSNTGELFF
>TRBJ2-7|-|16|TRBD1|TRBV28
CASSETGTGNTYEQYF
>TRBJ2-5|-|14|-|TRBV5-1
CASSVYGGQETQYF
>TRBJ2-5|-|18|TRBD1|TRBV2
CASRGTGGKAQQFETQYF
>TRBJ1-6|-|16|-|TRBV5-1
CASSLGGGARNSPLHF
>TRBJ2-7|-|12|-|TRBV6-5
CASSSNFIEQYF
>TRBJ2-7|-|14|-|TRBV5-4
CASSNPRQGGEQYF
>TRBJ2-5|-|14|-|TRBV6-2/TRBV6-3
CASSGGLVEETQYF
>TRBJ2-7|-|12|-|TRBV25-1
CASSRRGYEQYF
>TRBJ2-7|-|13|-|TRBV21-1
CASSKYSTYEQYF
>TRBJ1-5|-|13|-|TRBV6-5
CASSRVSNQPQHF
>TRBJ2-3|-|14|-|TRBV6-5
CASSWGQATDTQYF
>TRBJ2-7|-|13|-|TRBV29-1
CSGGGRTSYEQYF
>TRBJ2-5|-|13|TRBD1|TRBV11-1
CASSADREQTQYF
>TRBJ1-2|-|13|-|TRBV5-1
CASSLGGQLGYTF
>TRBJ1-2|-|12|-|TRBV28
CASTNSGSPDTF
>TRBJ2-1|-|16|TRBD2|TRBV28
CASSPTSGGLYNEQFF
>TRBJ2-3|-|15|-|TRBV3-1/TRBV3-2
CASSQDRTGTDTQYF
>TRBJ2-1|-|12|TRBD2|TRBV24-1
CATSGTSNEQFF
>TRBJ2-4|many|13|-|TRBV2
CASSKGVKNIQYF
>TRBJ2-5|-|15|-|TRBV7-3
CASSPTGLVGETQYF
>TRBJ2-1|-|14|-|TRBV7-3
CASSLTSSDNEQFF
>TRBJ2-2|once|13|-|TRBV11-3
CASSFTGSGELFF
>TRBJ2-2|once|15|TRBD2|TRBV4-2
CASAPGGGNTGELFF
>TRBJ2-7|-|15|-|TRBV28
CASSPPEAQAYEQYF
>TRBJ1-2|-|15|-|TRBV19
CASSTWTELNYGYTF
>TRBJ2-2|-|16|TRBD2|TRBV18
CASSPRTSGASGELFF
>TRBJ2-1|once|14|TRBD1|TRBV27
CASSQQGASNEQFF
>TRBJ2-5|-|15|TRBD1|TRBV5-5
CASSSGTGSEETQYF
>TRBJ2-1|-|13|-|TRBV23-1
CASIILHGYEQFF
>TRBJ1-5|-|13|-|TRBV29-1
CSVSDSINQPQHF
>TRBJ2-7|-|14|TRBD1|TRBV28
CASSSTGGRYEQYF
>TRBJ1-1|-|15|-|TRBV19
CASSIPVTGNTEAFF